This TCR beta chain was identified in a study of cytomegalovirus exposure and HLA in healthy donors. Study-wide points: Reportedly, cytomegalovirus status was diagnosed with high sensitivity and specificity.

Only in-frame clones appear in the TCRdb table, and some are missing; sequencing was by immunoSEQ multiplex PCR. The sample yields 55,000 to 80,000 clones, approximately 95% seen once. The germline CDR1 and CDR2 sequences are GTSNPN and SVGIG (reference sequence). V shed 7 bases and J shed 3 bases, with 16 bases lying between them. The CDR3 runs 14 residues. Comment on this clone: Antigen: not known.

Sample: PBMCs. This chain joins TRBV30 and TRBJ2-1, with D maybe TRBD2 (5 bases). This clonotype was obtained from a woman aged 18-30 years in good health and CMV-seropositive. The CDR3 DNA is TGTGCCTCCTCACTATTAGCGAGCTACAATGAGCAGTTCTTC. Translating gives CASSLLASYNEQFF.